One sample yielded the 21 T cell receptor beta chains listed below, sequenced in a study of shared clonotypes between healthy human individuals (dated by TCRdb to 2018 to 2020). To prepare the library, the immunoSEQ multiplex PCR assay was applied. TCRdb took this table from immuneACCESS and kept in-frame rearrangements with V and J called. Such tables lack part of the clones; where checked against another copy, unresolved V genes explain under half of the gap, and the rest is unexplained. Across this sample there are some 680,000 clones, with about three quarters seen only once. The ten largest account for roughly 2% of the sample. Sequenced: memory CD4+ T cells sorted from blood. The cell subset or site label, as the study defines it: CD45RA-negative fraction. Every receptor here comes from a woman aged 30 to 39 in good health.

The V and J genes are TRBV15 and TRBJ2-6, with a possible D match to TRBD2 (5 bases). This CDR3 contains 17 residues. Germline V gene lookup returns CDR1 LNHNV and CDR2 YYDKDF (reference sequence). Trimming cost V 4 bases and J 4 bases, with 17 bases left between them. The chain's CDR3 is CATSTPPRRPGANVLTF. As DNA, the CDR3 is TGTGCCACCAGCACCCCTCCCCGGAGGCCAGGGGCCAACGTCCTGACTTTC.

The rearrangement links TRBV10-3 to TRBJ2-7, with TRBD1 identical over 7 bases. V shed 0 bases and J 3 bases; nucleotides not matched to a gene: 2. CDR1 is ENHRY, CDR2 SYGVKD, per germline. The CDR3 is 14 amino acids. The CDR3 region has the DNA TGTGCCATCAGTGAGTCGCGGACAGGCTACGAGCAGTACTTC. Translating gives CAISESRTGYEQYF.

The chain carries TRBV6-5 and TRBJ2-3; a weak D match, TRBD2 (7 bases). Germline V gene lookup returns CDR1 MNHEY and CDR2 SVGAGI. Between the trimmed V and J ends, which lost 2 bases and 2 bases, there was a span of 14 bases. The CDR3 totals 16 residues. CDR3 in amino acids: CASSYGGASFTDTQYF. The DNA for the CDR3 is TGTGCCAGCAGTTACGGGGGGGCTTCCTTCACAGATACGCAGTATTTT.

This chain uses TRBV6-5 with TRBJ2-7; D might be TRBD2 (6 bases). CDR3 size: 14 residues. Trimming cost V 5 bases and J 5 bases, with 16 bases left between them. CDR1 is MNHEY and CDR2 is SVGAGI in the germline V gene. The CDR3 reads CASSLAREFHEQYF. CDR3 DNA: TGTGCCAGCAGTCTTGCTCGGGAGTTCCACGAGCAGTACTTC.

This clone was detected only once. This same CDR3 is encoded by further DNA sequences in the sample. The V and J genes are TRBV28 and TRBJ2-7; D not certain. Germline V gives CDR1 MDHEN, CDR2 SYDVKM. This CDR3 has 12 amino acids. The V end was cut by 7 bases, the J end by 1 base, with 8 bases between. CDR3 bases: TGTGCCAGCACTTCTGGGTCCTACGAGCAGTACTTC. Its protein is CASTSGSYEQYF.

The V and J genes are TRBV5-1 and TRBJ2-3, with TRBD2 as a possible D gene (5 bases). V shed 4 bases and J shed 0 bases, with 12 bases lying between them. The CDR3 consists of 15 residues. Looked up from germline, CDR1 is SGHRS and CDR2 is YFSETQ. The chain's CDR3 is CASSGLSPSTDTQYF. The CDR3 nucleotides read TGCGCCAGCAGCGGACTGTCACCTAGCACAGATACGCAGTATTTT. Full variable domain (outside the CDR3, taken from reference TRBV5-1 and TRBJ2-3): KAGVTQTPRYLIKTRGQQVTLSCSPISGHRSVSWYQQTPGQGLQFLFEYFSETQRNKGNFPGRFSGRQFSNSRSEMNVSTLELGDSALYLCASSGLSPSTDTQYFGPGTRLTVL.

The V and J genes are TRBV11-1 and TRBJ1-2; D is undetermined. In germline, CDR1 is SGHAT, CDR2 FQDESV (reference sequence). The CDR3 sequence is 13 residues long. V dropped 2 bases and J dropped 6 bases, with 10 bases sitting between them. The CDR3 DNA is TGTGCCAGCAGCTTACGGCAGGTGGATGGCTACACCTTC. This encodes CASSLRQVDGYTF. The full variable domain, completed using reference TRBV11-1 and TRBJ1-2, is EAEVAQSPRYKITEKSQAVAFWCDPISGHATLYWYRQILGQGPELLVQFQDESVVDDSQLPKDRFSAERLKGVDSTLKIQPAELGDSAMYLCASSLRQVDGYTFGSGTRLTVV.

The V call is TRBV5-5, the J call TRBJ2-7, with 8 positions matching TRBD1. The CDR3 sequence is 15 residues long. Trimming removed 0 bases from V and 5 bases from J; junction bases left unmatched: 7. The germline gives CDR1 SGHKS, CDR2 YYEKEE (reference sequence). CDR3 region: CASSLGQGLYHEQYF. CDR3 DNA: TGTGCCAGCAGCTTGGGACAGGGGCTATACCACGAGCAGTACTTC.

This clone was observed a single time. This rearrangement joins TRBV15 to TRBJ1-2; no clear D gene. CDR1 and CDR2 from the germline V gene are LNHNV and YYDKDF (reference sequence). This CDR3 has 14 residues. V lost 2 bases, J lost 9 bases, and 16 bases lay in between. CDR3 sequence (DNA): TGTGCCACCAGCAGACGGGGTCAGCAGGCCCGCTACACCTTC. Translation: CATSRRGQQARYTF.

The chain couples TRBV19 to TRBJ1-1; D is undetermined. Germline V lookup: CDR1 LNHDA, CDR2 SQIVND (reference sequence). This CDR3 contains 14 residues. The V and J ends lost 5 bases and 1 base respectively, with 11 bases between them. DNA for the CDR3: TGTGCCAGTAGTCCCTCCCTGGGGAACACTGAAGCTTTCTTT. Amino acid sequence: CASSPSLGNTEAFF.

V is TRBV6-5 and J is TRBJ2-7; no clear D. Germline values: CDR1 MNHEY, CDR2 SVGAGI. The V end lost 6 bases, the J end lost 5 bases, and 11 bases lay between the germline ends. The CDR3 runs 12 residues. The CDR3 region is CASSHKPDEQYF. The CDR3 DNA reads as TGTGCCAGCAGCCACAAACCTGACGAGCAGTACTTC.

The V gene is TRBV28, the J gene TRBJ2-7; 8 positions match TRBD2. The CDR3 has 15 amino acids. CDR1 and CDR2 (germline): MDHEN, SYDVKM. Unmatched junction bases numbered 11, after V lost 8 bases and J lost 2 bases. For the CDR3, the DNA is TGTGCCAGCCGCAAGGAGGCGGGAGGCGCCTACGAGCAGTACTTC. Residues: CASRKEAGGAYEQYF. Supplemented by reference TRBV28 and TRBJ2-7, the full variable domain reads DVKVTQSSRYLVKRTGEKVFLECVQDMDHENMFWYRQDPGLGLRLIYFSYDVKMKEKGDIPEGYSVSREKKERFSLILESASTNQTSMYLCASRKEAGGAYEQYFGPGTRLTVT.

The chain uses TRBV7-6 and TRBJ1-1; D ambiguous. The germline V gene encodes CDR1 SGHVS and CDR2 FNYEAQ. Trimming took 3 bases from V and 4 from J, leaving 9 bases between them. The CDR3 is made up of 13 amino acids. In DNA, the CDR3 is TGTGCCAGCAGCTTCGAGGTTGGCACTGAAGCTTTCTTT. Residues: CASSFEVGTEAFF.

This chain joins TRBV9 and TRBJ1-3; D not certain. Trimming cost V 0 bases and J 0 bases, with 7 bases left between them. The CDR3 totals 15 residues. Germline assignment: CDR1 SGDLS and CDR2 YYNGEE. In nucleotides, the CDR3 is TGTGCCAGCAGCGTAGGGGCCAGCTCTGGAAACACCATATATTTT. Protein sequence: CASSVGASSGNTIYF.

The chain is built from TRBV19 and TRBJ1-5; D not certain. The CDR3 runs to 13 residues. Per the germline V gene, CDR1 is LNHDA and CDR2 is SQIVND (reference sequence). The V and J ends lost 5 bases and 3 bases respectively, with 8 bases between them. CDR3 sequence reads: CASSSVLNQPQHF. Written as DNA, the CDR3 is TGTGCCAGTAGTTCAGTGCTCAATCAGCCCCAGCATTTT.

V gene TRBV27 combines with J gene TRBJ2-1, with 8 bases matching TRBD1. CDR3 length: 14 amino acids. J gave up 2 bases and V 10 bases, and 7 bases lay outside the gene matches. Germline values: CDR1 MNHEY, CDR2 SMNVEV (reference sequence). The DNA for the CDR3 is TGTGCCACCACGAGACAGGGGACCTACAATGAGCAGTTCTTC. Amino acid sequence: CATTRQGTYNEQFF.

This chain connects TRBV5-1 to TRBJ2-2; D is unclear. Trimming removed 4 bases from V and 8 bases from J, with 6 bases in between. This CDR3 has 11 residues. The germline gives CDR1 SGHRS, CDR2 YFSETQ. The CDR3: CASSEEGELFF. CDR3 bases: TGCGCCAGCAGCGAGGAGGGGGAGCTGTTTTTT.

The V and J genes are TRBV5-4 and TRBJ2-6; 8 bases align to TRBD1. The CDR3 contains 16 residues. V gave up 4 bases and J gave up 1 base; unmatched junction bases: 4. Germline loops: CDR1 SGHNT, CDR2 YYREEE (reference sequence). The CDR3 sequence: CASSLGQESGANVLTF. The CDR3, as DNA: TGTGCCAGCAGCCTGGGACAGGAGTCTGGGGCCAACGTCCTGACTTTC.

This chain connects TRBV28 to TRBJ2-7, with D unresolved. Trimming stripped 5 bases from V and 5 bases from J, with 16 bases between. Per the germline V gene, CDR1 is MDHEN and CDR2 is SYDVKM. The CDR3 extends over 14 amino acids. The DNA for the CDR3 is TGTGCCAGCAGTGGGTCGGGCCCACGCGACGAGCAGTACTTC. Protein: CASSGSGPRDEQYF.

The rearrangement uses TRBV6-6 and TRBJ1-5; a possible D gene is TRBD1 (6 bases). In germline, CDR1 is MNHNY, CDR2 SVGAGI (reference sequence). The ends were cut back, 10 bases at V and 7 bases at J, with 23 bases in the middle. The CDR3 contains 15 residues. The CDR3 nucleotides read TGTGCCATCTCAGAACATGGGGGGCAGGGGCAGCCCCAGCATTTT. It yields the protein CAISEHGGQGQPQHF.

The chain has TRBV9 and TRBJ2-3, with unresolved D. In germline, CDR1 is SGDLS, CDR2 YYNGEE. Trimming removed 1 base at V and 8 bases at J, with 14 bases between. The CDR3 sequence is 14 residues long. The DNA for the CDR3 is TGTGCCAGCAGCGTATTCCAAGAGGATACTACGCAGTATTTT. It yields the protein CASSVFQEDTTQYF. The full variable domain, with the rest looked up from reference TRBV9 and TRBJ2-3, is DSGVTQTPKHLITATGQRVTLRCSPRSGDLSVYWYQQSLDQGLQFLIQYYNGEERAKGNILERFSAQQFPDLHSELNLSSLELGDSALYFCASSVFQEDTTQYFGPGTRLTVL.